This T cell receptor beta chain was sequenced for a study of T-cell memory formation after mild COVID-19. Study summary: For the most part, TCR clusters were specific to one donor. Study outcomes and limitations: Later expanders leaned toward CD4+, whereas clones contracting from day 15 to 85 were balanced CD4/CD8. Some clones that responded turned up in pre-infection memory, which suggests that cross-reactive memory joined in.

TCRdb independently ran MiXCR on the 5' RACE reads; one entry per CDR3 protein. The sample yields about 290,000 distinct CDR3 sequences, more than 15% seen once. In the case of this clonotype: Antigen specificity is unknown.

The origin of this receptor is a man aged 18 to 30 who had mild COVID-19 (a few samples of this study predate the infection). Cell type and time point are not known. Sequencing was performed on PBMCs or a T cell subset sorted from them (not recorded which).

In nucleotides, the CDR3 is TGTGCCACCAGCAGAGATCCCGGGGGGGCCGGGTACAATGAGCAGTTCTTC. It translates to CATSRDPGGAGYNEQFF. V gene TRBV15 combines with J gene TRBJ2-1; TRBD2 matches 8 bases. Germline V gene lookup returns CDR1 LNHNV and CDR2 YYDKDF (reference sequence). The CDR3 loop spans 17 amino acids. With V trimmed by 0 bases and J by 4 bases, 8 bases remained unmatched.